This TCR beta chain was retrieved from a study of PD-1 blockade in classical Hodgkin lymphoma. Study-level findings and limits: In CD4+ cells, TCR diversity went up significantly by C4D1, but in CD8+ cells it did not. Some patients started nivolumab under 1 year after ASCT, and they were excluded.

On this clone itself: The target antigen is unknown.

Only in-frame clones appear in the TCRdb table, and some are missing; sequencing was by immunoSEQ multiplex PCR. The table includes fewer than 30,000 clones, 78% detected once. Each patient experienced a relapse that followed autologous stem cell transplantation, and brentuximab vedotin exposure varied. CDR1 and CDR2 (germline): MNHEY, SVGAGI. This CDR3 is 15 amino acids long. With 0 bases removed from V and 4 bases from J, the gap between germline ends came to 12 bases. This clonotype was sampled from a human donor with classical Hodgkin lymphoma. This sequence joins TRBV6-5 and TRBJ1-1; no firm D call. The sequencing here drew on peripheral blood mononuclear cells (PBMCs), taken before the second cycle of nivolumab. In nucleotides, the CDR3 is TGTGCCAGCAGTTACTCGATTATGGGGATCACTGAAGCTTTCTTT. Its translation is CASSYSIMGITEAFF.